Listed below are T cell receptor beta chains from one sample, sequenced in a study of blood T cell repertoires in COVID-19. Libraries were prepared by immunoSEQ multiplex PCR; TCRdb keeps only in-frame clonotypes and omits some of them. The repertoire holds roughly 320,000 clones, with roughly 86% as singletons. Sequences were obtained from peripheral blood. The receptor set was obtained from a woman in her 30s with COVID-19, enrolled during active disease. CDR3s include the opening cysteine and the closing phenylalanine or tryptophan. D genes are given only for firm matches. A row's size may be missing; if present it is once, few, many or a size class.

d_gene: -; abundance: -; v_gene: TRBV11-3; j_gene: TRBJ2-2; CDR3nt: TGTGCCAGCAGCCCATCGGGGTCCGGGGAGCTGTTTTTT; CDR3aa: CASSPSGSGELFF
d_gene: -; abundance: -; v_gene: TRBV6-5; j_gene: TRBJ2-1; CDR3nt: TGTGCCAGCACACAGTACAATGAGCAGTTCTTC; CDR3aa: CASTQYNEQFF
d_gene: -; abundance: -; v_gene: TRBV5-1; j_gene: TRBJ1-1; CDR3nt: TGCGCCAGCAGCTATGCCGGGACTCAGAACACTGAAGCTTTCTTT; CDR3aa: CASSYAGTQNTEAFF
d_gene: -; abundance: once; v_gene: TRBV19; j_gene: TRBJ1-2; CDR3nt: TGTGCCAGTAGTATGGGTTCTACAGGGAAGGGCTACACCTTC; CDR3aa: CASSMGSTGKGYTF
d_gene: -; abundance: few; v_gene: TRBV5-1; j_gene: TRBJ1-1; CDR3nt: TGCGCCAGCAGCTTCCCGGGTCGCCCGAACACTGAAGCTTTCTTT; CDR3aa: CASSFPGRPNTEAFF
d_gene: TRBD2; abundance: -; v_gene: TRBV6-1; j_gene: TRBJ2-5; CDR3nt: TGTGCCAGCAGTGCCGGAGGCTTAGCGGGGACCCGCCAAGAGACCCAGTACTTC; CDR3aa: CASSAGGLAGTRQETQYF
d_gene: TRBD2; abundance: -; v_gene: TRBV2; j_gene: TRBJ2-1; CDR3nt: TGTGCCAGCAGGGCTGGGACTAGCGGGGGCAATGAGCAGTTCTTC; CDR3aa: CASRAGTSGGNEQFF
d_gene: -; abundance: -; v_gene: TRBV19; j_gene: TRBJ2-5; CDR3nt: TGTGCCAGTAGTATGGCGGCCCTGGAGACCCAGTACTTC; CDR3aa: CASSMAALETQYF
d_gene: -; abundance: -; v_gene: TRBV7-9; j_gene: TRBJ1-1; CDR3nt: TGTGCCAGCAGCCCCGGGACACAAAACACTGAAGCTTTCTTT; CDR3aa: CASSPGTQNTEAFF
d_gene: -; abundance: once; v_gene: TRBV4-1; j_gene: TRBJ1-1; CDR3nt: TGCGCCAGCAGCCGAAGAAACGGGGAGGGCGTGGGGGACCAAGCTTTCTTT; CDR3aa: CASSRRNGEGVGDQAFF
d_gene: -; abundance: -; v_gene: TRBV7-9; j_gene: TRBJ1-1; CDR3nt: TGTGCCAGCACCAAAGACAGGAACACTGAAGCTTTCTTT; CDR3aa: CASTKDRNTEAFF
d_gene: TRBD1; abundance: -; v_gene: TRBV5-1; j_gene: TRBJ2-7; CDR3nt: TGCGCCAGCACCGATAAAGGGACAGGCGGCGAGCAGTACTTC; CDR3aa: CASTDKGTGGEQYF
d_gene: -; abundance: -; v_gene: TRBV2; j_gene: TRBJ2-3; CDR3nt: TGTGCCAGCAGGGAACAGGGAGATACGCAGTATTTT; CDR3aa: CASREQGDTQYF
d_gene: -; abundance: -; v_gene: TRBV5-5; j_gene: TRBJ2-5; CDR3nt: TGTGCCAGCAGCTTGAAGGTCCAGGAAATAGAGACCCAGTACTTC; CDR3aa: CASSLKVQEIETQYF
d_gene: TRBD2; abundance: -; v_gene: TRBV5-6; j_gene: TRBJ2-3; CDR3nt: TGTGCCAGCAGCTTTCGAGCGGGGAACACAGATACGCAGTATTTT; CDR3aa: CASSFRAGNTDTQYF
d_gene: TRBD1; abundance: -; v_gene: TRBV7-6; j_gene: TRBJ1-1; CDR3nt: TGTGCCAGCAGCTCCGGGACAGGGGTATACACTGAAGCTTTCTTT; CDR3aa: CASSSGTGVYTEAFF
d_gene: -; abundance: -; v_gene: TRBV5-1; j_gene: TRBJ1-5; CDR3nt: TGCGCCAGCAGCTTGGCTGGGGGCGGTCAGCCCCAGCATTTT; CDR3aa: CASSLAGGGQPQHF
d_gene: -; abundance: -; v_gene: TRBV9; j_gene: TRBJ1-5; CDR3nt: TGTGCCAGCAGCGTGACAGGATCAAATCAGCCCCAGCATTTT; CDR3aa: CASSVTGSNQPQHF
d_gene: -; abundance: -; v_gene: TRBV27; j_gene: TRBJ1-2; CDR3nt: TGTGCCAGCAGCCAGGGACAATCCTATGGCTACACCTTC; CDR3aa: CASSQGQSYGYTF
d_gene: -; abundance: -; v_gene: TRBV20-1; j_gene: TRBJ2-2; CDR3nt: TGCAGTGCTATTGAGGGGGGGACCGGGGAGCTGTTTTTT; CDR3aa: CSAIEGGTGELFF
d_gene: -; abundance: -; v_gene: TRBV4-2; j_gene: TRBJ1-1; CDR3nt: TGTGCCAGCAGTCAGAATTCGGGCACTGAAGCTTTCTTT; CDR3aa: CASSQNSGTEAFF
d_gene: -; abundance: -; v_gene: TRBV6-5; j_gene: TRBJ1-1; CDR3nt: TGTGCCAGCAGTTATACGAGGGCTGAAGCTTTCTTT; CDR3aa: CASSYTRAEAFF
d_gene: -; abundance: -; v_gene: TRBV7-3; j_gene: TRBJ2-2; CDR3nt: TGTGCCAGCAGCTTAGACTATAAGACCGGGGAGCTGTTTTTT; CDR3aa: CASSLDYKTGELFF
d_gene: -; abundance: -; v_gene: TRBV19; j_gene: TRBJ1-2; CDR3nt: TGTGCCAGTACCCTCGAAGGGGGTTATGGCTACACCTTC; CDR3aa: CASTLEGGYGYTF
d_gene: -; abundance: -; v_gene: TRBV7-2; j_gene: TRBJ1-4; CDR3nt: TGTGCCAGCAGCCAGGGTCAGATTAATGAAAAACTGTTTTTT; CDR3aa: CASSQGQINEKLFF
d_gene: -; abundance: -; v_gene: TRBV30; j_gene: TRBJ2-5; CDR3nt: TGTGCCTGGACAGGGTACCAAGAGACCCAGTACTTC; CDR3aa: CAWTGYQETQYF
d_gene: TRBD1; abundance: -; v_gene: TRBV29-1; j_gene: TRBJ2-2; CDR3nt: TGCAGCGTTGAAGATTCCGGGAACCCCGGGACAGGGAACACCGGGGAGCTGTTTTTT; CDR3aa: CSVEDSGNPGTGNTGELFF
d_gene: -; abundance: -; v_gene: TRBV27; j_gene: TRBJ2-5; CDR3nt: TGTGCCAGCAGTTTAAGGGGCAGGGCAGAGACCCAGTACTTC; CDR3aa: CASSLRGRAETQYF
d_gene: TRBD1; abundance: -; v_gene: TRBV19; j_gene: TRBJ2-3; CDR3nt: TGTGCCAGTAGTATAATTCGTCGGACAGGGATAACAGATACGCAGTATTTT; CDR3aa: CASSIIRRTGITDTQYF
d_gene: TRBD1; abundance: -; v_gene: TRBV27; j_gene: TRBJ1-5; CDR3nt: TGTGCCAGCAGTCGGGACAGCCGACCCAATCAGCCCCAGCATTTT; CDR3aa: CASSRDSRPNQPQHF
d_gene: -; abundance: -; v_gene: TRBV7-2; j_gene: TRBJ2-5; CDR3nt: TGTGCCAGCAGCTTAGGTAGTGTTGTGGAGACCCAGTACTTC; CDR3aa: CASSLGSVVETQYF
d_gene: -; abundance: -; v_gene: TRBV12-5; j_gene: TRBJ2-5; CDR3nt: TGTGCTAGTGGTCAGGGTAGGGGGACCCAGTACTTC; CDR3aa: CASGQGRGTQYF
d_gene: -; abundance: -; v_gene: TRBV29-1; j_gene: TRBJ1-2; CDR3nt: TGCAGCGTTGTGTCTGGGGCCGGCTACACCTTC; CDR3aa: CSVVSGAGYTF
d_gene: TRBD1; abundance: -; v_gene: TRBV7-8; j_gene: TRBJ2-3; CDR3nt: TGTGCCAGCAGCCTCTTTAGAGGACAGGTTGATACGCAGTATTTT; CDR3aa: CASSLFRGQVDTQYF
d_gene: -; abundance: -; v_gene: TRBV12-3/TRBV12-4; j_gene: TRBJ1-5; CDR3nt: TGTGCCAGCAGTTTAAGCGGGGTAGAGCCCCAGCATTTT; CDR3aa: CASSLSGVEPQHF
d_gene: -; abundance: once; v_gene: TRBV18; j_gene: TRBJ2-3; CDR3nt: TGTGCCAGCTCACCCAGCCTTAGCGGAGATACGCAGTATTTT; CDR3aa: CASSPSLSGDTQYF
d_gene: -; abundance: -; v_gene: TRBV28; j_gene: TRBJ1-4; CDR3nt: TGTGCCAGCAACCAGGTGGGGGCCAATGAAAAACTGTTTTTT; CDR3aa: CASNQVGANEKLFF
d_gene: TRBD2; abundance: -; v_gene: TRBV9; j_gene: TRBJ2-1; CDR3nt: TGTGCCAGCAGCTTGGGACTAGCGGGGTTAAATGAGCAGTTCTTC; CDR3aa: CASSLGLAGLNEQFF
d_gene: -; abundance: -; v_gene: TRBV7-2; j_gene: TRBJ1-1; CDR3nt: TGTGCCAGCAGCTTAGCACGTTGGAGTGAAGCTTTCTTT; CDR3aa: CASSLARWSEAFF
d_gene: -; abundance: -; v_gene: TRBV1; j_gene: TRBJ1-1; CDR3nt: TGCACCAGCAGCCACGCAGGGAACACTGAAGCTTTCTTT; CDR3aa: CTSSHAGNTEAFF
d_gene: TRBD1; abundance: -; v_gene: TRBV18; j_gene: TRBJ1-5; CDR3nt: TGTGCCAGCTCACTAGGGACAGCAGGCAATCAGCCCCAGCATTTT; CDR3aa: CASSLGTAGNQPQHF
d_gene: -; abundance: -; v_gene: TRBV6-4; j_gene: TRBJ2-1; CDR3nt: TGTGCCAGCAGTGACACCGATAGCTCCTACAATGAGCAGTTCTTC; CDR3aa: CASSDTDSSYNEQFF